This T cell receptor (beta chain) is drawn from a study of T-cell memory formation after mild COVID-19 (dated by TCRdb to 2020 to 2022). With regard to the full study: TCR sequence clusters from the two donors were found to be largely donor specific. In a couple of donors, T-cell clones that expanded and contracted after mild COVID-19 were tracked by sequencing TCRalpha and TCRbeta repertoires over time. Two young, previously healthy adult volunteers made up the cohort, one male and one female.

General findings and caveats noted by the study authors: Contracting CD4+ clones were located mainly in the CM and EM memory subsets, whereas CD8+ clones were found to be enriched in EMRA. Some responding clones were detected in pre-infection memory, which suggested that pre-existing cross-reactive memory T cells had joined the SARS-CoV-2 response. Balanced CD4/CD8 phenotypes were observed for clones contracting from day 15 to 85, whereas a bias towards CD4+ was observed for a second wave of clones expanding from day 15 to 37. SARS-CoV-2 specificity of the second-wave clones peaking on day 37 was not confirmed. The study covered only a couple of mild cases, and larger cohorts including severe cases with pre-infection samples were considered necessary.

In its sample, this clonotype was seen a few times. What antigen it recognizes has not been identified. It has no much larger one-base neighbor in the sample; base qualities were not kept. The run used an Illumina NovaSeq 6000. Using 5'RACE with constant-segment primers, TCRalpha and TCRbeta cDNA libraries were constructed, with sample barcodes and unique molecular identifiers added in the process. RNA was extracted from every sample with Trizol reagent. The libraries were amplified in two PCR steps, and the second step added a second sample barcode and Illumina TruSeq adapters. Libraries were sequenced on an Illumina NovaSeq with 2 x 150 bp paired-end reads. Turning to the authors' computational methods: The reads were demultiplexed and collapsed into UMI-guided consensus sequences using migec v1.2.7. Using mixcr v2.1.11, UMI consensuses were aligned to TRA and TRB V and J templates and then assembled into clonotypes. Expanded or contracted clonotypes were those called significant by both edgeR and NoisET, with noise models trained on biological replicates. For edgeR calls, a false discovery rate-adjusted p below 0.01 and a log2 fold-change threshold of 1 were applied. As an exploratory analysis of dynamics, max-normalized trajectories of the 1000 most abundant clonotypes were examined with PCA combined with hierarchical clustering. Each responding clone was given a CD4 or CD8 phenotype based on the CD4+ and CD8+ repertoires, which had been sequenced separately. TCRdb took the public reads, trimmed them with fastp at Q25, ran MiXCR for clone calling and kept in-frame beta chains. CDR3 protein duplicates are merged, each entry listing the most common genes and DNA. Here the V and J calls rest on TCRdb's processing, not on the authors' analysis. This sample lists 400,000 or so distinct CDR3 sequences; around 21% were detected once. The leading ten clones occupy around 13% of the sample.

V is shortened by 3 bases, J by 0 bases, and the region joining them spans 12 bases. There are 15 amino acids in the CDR3, from cysteine to phenylalanine inclusive. Of the read, only the CDR3 DNA is kept; its 45 bases are in frame from base 1. Per the germline V gene (reference sequence), DFQATT is the CDR1 and SNEGSKA is the CDR2. Ficoll-Paque density gradient centrifugation was the method used to isolate PBMCs. The clonotype was recovered from an adult woman who had mild COVID-19 (a few samples of this study predate the infection). The sample titles of this study are shuffled in the database, so cell type and time point are left out; the donor was told from shared clones. In this chain, TRBV20-1 is recombined with TRBJ1-5; a tentative D match to TRBD1 spans 5 bases. Sequencing was performed on PBMCs or a T cell subset sorted from them (not recorded which). The nucleotides are TGCAGTGCTAGGTCCAGGGAGTATAGCAATCAGCCCCAGCATTTT. Protein translation: CSARSREYSNQPQHF.